This is a list of T cell receptor beta chains from one sample in a study of T-cell memory formation after mild COVID-19. TCRdb processed the 5' RACE reads anew with MiXCR; each CDR3 protein has one entry. This sample has 470,000 or so distinct CDR3 sequences, with more than 20% found just once. Sequencing used PBMCs or a T cell subset sorted from them (not recorded which). These receptors all come from an adult woman who had mild COVID-19 (a few samples of this study predate the infection). Cell type and time point are not known. The conserved cysteine and the conserved F or W are not part of the CDR3 here.

J: TRBJ2-7
V: TRBV20-1
CDR3: SAARSGERGEQY

J: TRBJ1-1
V: TRBV21-1
CDR3: ASSTLGGLCGNYTEAF

J: TRBJ2-4
V: TRBV5-1
CDR3: ASSRQPEAKNIQY

J: TRBJ2-3
V: TRBV21-1
CDR3: ASSKGHTDTQY

J: TRBJ1-2
V: TRBV5-6
CDR3: ASLTVENYGYT

J: TRBJ2-4
V: TRBV7-2
CDR3: ASSLGGWGIQY

J: TRBJ1-4
V: TRBV7-2
CDR3: ASSLFKEKLF

J: TRBJ2-3
V: TRBV5-1
CDR3: ASSLVGRATTDTQY

J: TRBJ2-7
V: TRBV9
CDR3: ASSVGSQGGIYEQY

J: TRBJ2-7
V: TRBV7-6
CDR3: ASSFPEGTVSYEQY

J: TRBJ1-1
V: TRBV6-1
CDR3: ASSEWGGETEAF

J: TRBJ1-5
V: TRBV19
CDR3: ASVQTGQGAYQPQH

J: TRBJ1-1
V: TRBV12-3/TRBV12-4
CDR3: ASSPMGQGANEAF

J: TRBJ2-1
V: TRBV12-3/TRBV12-4
CDR3: ASSFPPQVSGLQYNEQF

J: TRBJ1-1
V: TRBV5-1
CDR3: ASSLVQGLMNTEAF

J: TRBJ2-3
V: TRBV3-1
CDR3: ASSHNTAGRTDTQY

J: TRBJ2-1
V: TRBV20-1
CDR3: SARTSGPYNEQF

J: TRBJ1-5
V: TRBV20-1
CDR3: SAPRQGVGQPQH

J: TRBJ2-2
V: TRBV7-7
CDR3: ASSRNINTGELF

J: TRBJ2-3
V: TRBV7-6
CDR3: ASSSHWTSGGSTDTQY

J: TRBJ2-3
V: TRBV7-3
CDR3: ASSLIGGVDADTQY

J: TRBJ1-1
V: TRBV5-1
CDR3: ASGGGNTEAF

J: TRBJ1-1
V: TRBV4-1
CDR3: ASSPPPGILNTEAF

J: TRBJ2-7
V: TRBV12-3/TRBV12-4
CDR3: ASSFAAANYEQY

J: TRBJ1-1
V: TRBV14
CDR3: ASSQDLSSEAF

J: TRBJ1-1
V: TRBV7-9
CDR3: ASVTGQGDTEAF

J: TRBJ1-2
V: TRBV5-1
CDR3: ASSSETSNSYGYT

J: TRBJ1-6
V: TRBV20-1
CDR3: SASEAGASYNSPLH

J: TRBJ2-5
V: TRBV7-6
CDR3: ASSSFGTLQETQY

J: TRBJ2-5
V: TRBV27
CDR3: ASSFTGGEETQY

J: TRBJ1-1
V: TRBV7-2
CDR3: ASSLGKTVGMNTEAF

J: TRBJ2-2
V: TRBV7-9
CDR3: ASSLATPNTGELF

J: TRBJ2-7
V: TRBV20-1
CDR3: SARSQMISYEQY

J: TRBJ2-1
V: TRBV6-5
CDR3: ASTPPTGNNEQF

J: TRBJ1-1
V: TRBV9
CDR3: ASSAADSLMRGAF

J: TRBJ2-3
V: TRBV7-3
CDR3: ASSFSVTDTQY

J: TRBJ2-5
V: TRBV18
CDR3: ASSGLTAETQY

J: TRBJ2-2
V: TRBV3-1
CDR3: ASSQRQGTGELF

J: TRBJ1-6
V: TRBV6-5
CDR3: ASRRTGRAPGPLH

J: TRBJ1-1
V: TRBV9
CDR3: ASSAYVGDRISEGRTEAF

J: TRBJ1-1
V: TRBV20-1
CDR3: SASSRDRALNTEAF